Shown below are 3 T cell receptor beta chains from a single sample sequenced in a study of blood T cell repertoires in COVID-19. Assay used: immunoSEQ multiplex PCR; TCRdb lists only in-frame clones, some missing. This sample carries 400,000 or so clones, around 90% of them seen once, and the ten largest clones take 0.8% to 1%. Source material: peripheral blood. All receptors come from a man aged 18 to 29 with COVID-19, enrolled during active disease.

This chain joins TRBV11-1 and TRBJ2-1, with 8 positions matching TRBD2. After removal of 2 bases from V and 5 bases from J, the junction contained 8 bases not matched to a gene. This CDR3 contains 16 residues. Germline CDR1 reads SGHAT; CDR2 reads FQDESV (reference sequence). This CDR3 reads CASSLTRTSRDNEQFF. In DNA form, the CDR3 reads TGTGCCAGCAGCTTAACTCGGACTAGCAGAGACAATGAGCAGTTCTTC. The whole variable domain, filled in from reference TRBV11-1 and TRBJ2-1, reads EAEVAQSPRYKITEKSQAVAFWCDPISGHATLYWYRQILGQGPELLVQFQDESVVDDSQLPKDRFSAERLKGVDSTLKIQPAELGDSAMYLCASSLTRTSRDNEQFFGPGTRLTVL.

In its sample, this clone was seen once. The rearrangement joins TRBV7-9 to TRBJ1-3; possibly TRBD1 for D (5 bases). CDR1 is SEHNR and CDR2 is FQNEAQ in the germline V gene (reference sequence). This CDR3 spans 14 amino acids. Trimming left V 6 bases short and J 2 bases short, with 11 bases between. The CDR3 loop reads CASRHTGAGNTIYF. The CDR3 bases are TGTGCCAGCAGACACACAGGTGCTGGAAACACCATATATTTT.

This clone was counted only a few times. This chain links TRBV19 with TRBJ2-7, with D tentatively TRBD1 (6 bases). The length of the CDR3 is 13 residues. V was clipped by 4 bases and J by 2 bases, with 9 bases between them. Germline V gene data show CDR1 as LNHDA and CDR2 as SQIVND (reference sequence). CDR3: CASSTRQAYEQYF. CDR3 sequence (DNA): TGTGCCAGTAGTACTAGACAGGCCTACGAGCAGTACTTC.